This entry lists 16 T cell receptor beta chains sequenced from one sample in a study of T-cell reconstitution after alpha-beta-depleted transplantation in children. The authors prepared the TCRbeta library with unique molecular identifiers. In TCRdb, the PCR reads were re-called with MiXCR into one record per CDR3 protein. In the table there are 500,000 to 650,000 distinct CDR3 sequences, 13% of which are singletons. Sequencing used PBMCs, mostly from graft donor cells, obtained 360 days after TCRalphabeta/CD19-depleted stem cell transplant. The receptor set was obtained from a male patient younger than 18 who had a stem cell transplant for acute myeloid leukemia, so the T cells may come from the graft donor.

The rearrangement uses TRBV6-5 and TRBJ2-7, with 10 bases that match TRBD2. V trimming: 2 bases; J trimming: 2 bases; junction bases outside the gene matches: 15. The CDR3 loop spans 19 amino acids. Germline loops: CDR1 MNHEY, CDR2 SVGAGI. The CDR3 DNA sequence: TGTGCCAGCAGTTACGCCCACCTCGGGTCTAGCGGGAGCCCCTACGAGCAGTACTTC. Protein sequence: CASSYAHLGSSGSPYEQYF.

The chain links TRBV29-1 to TRBJ2-5; 7 nucleotides match TRBD1. The V gene end was trimmed by 7 bases and the J gene end by 2 bases; junction bases not matched to a gene: 7. Looked up from germline, CDR1 is SQVTM and CDR2 is ANQGSEA. This CDR3 spans 13 amino acids. The CDR3: CSGGDSIQETQYF. In DNA, the CDR3 is TGCAGCGGTGGGGACAGCATTCAAGAGACCCAGTACTTC.

The sample holds a few counts of this clonotype. The V call is TRBV28, the J call TRBJ1-5; 7 nucleotides align to TRBD1. Germline V gene data show CDR1 as MDHEN and CDR2 as SYDVKM. Losses at the gene ends were 5 bases for V and 3 bases for J; bases not matched to a gene: 7. This CDR3 contains 15 residues. CDR3 in DNA: TGTGCCAGCAGTCTTAGGGGGCTTGACAATCAGCCCCAGCATTTT. Translated, it gives CASSLRGLDNQPQHF.

This clonotype was detected only a few times. The chain links TRBV4-2 to TRBJ2-1; D is tentatively TRBD1 or TRBD2 (6 bases each). The germline V gene has CDR1 LGHNA and CDR2 YNFKEQ. The CDR3 has 17 amino acids. The germline V and J ends were trimmed by 4 bases and 0 bases, with 16 bases remaining between them. The CDR3 protein is CASSRVRGPSSYNEQFF. CDR3 bases: TGTGCCAGCAGCCGAGTACGGGGGCCTAGCTCCTACAATGAGCAGTTCTTC.

V usage is TRBV29-1 and J usage is TRBJ2-7, with 8 bases lining up with TRBD1. The CDR3 extends over 15 amino acids. Germline-derived CDR1 and CDR2 are SQVTM and ANQGSEA. Germline trimming cut 7 bases from V and 4 bases from J; bases unmatched to any gene: 15. As DNA, the CDR3 is TGCAGCGCCACAACCTCCGACAGGGGTCCTTACGAGCAGTACTTC. It is translated as CSATTSDRGPYEQYF.

The chain links TRBV11-2 to TRBJ2-4; D may correspond to TRBD1 or TRBD2 (5 bases each). CDR3 size: 15 residues. Germline V CDR1 and CDR2: SGHAT, FQNNGV. Trimming shortened V by 0 bases and J by 6 bases, and 12 bases separated the two germline ends. The CDR3 is CASSLEGVSRNIQYF. The DNA for the CDR3 is TGTGCCAGCAGCTTAGAGGGGGTGTCGAGAAACATTCAGTACTTC.

The chain carries TRBV30 and TRBJ1-2; possible D gene TRBD1, 6 bases. Germline V gene data show CDR1 as GTSNPN and CDR2 as SVGIG (reference sequence). V was clipped by 4 bases and J by 4 bases, with 10 bases between them. The length of the CDR3 is 12 residues. The CDR3 DNA reads TGTGCCTGGATTTCGACAGGCTATGGCTACACCTTC. Its translation is CAWISTGYGYTF.

This chain joins TRBV5-1 and TRBJ1-1, with D hard to call. This CDR3 has 13 amino acids. Trimming stripped 8 bases from V and 2 bases from J, with 13 bases between. CDR1 and CDR2 (germline): SGHRS, YFSETQ. The CDR3 DNA sequence: TGCGCCAGTAGGGAAGGGATAAACACTGAAGCTTTCTTT. As protein: CASREGINTEAFF.

This clonotype was observed a few times. The chain recombines TRBV20-1 with TRBJ1-3; D is ambiguous. The CDR3 is 12 amino acids. V lost 6 bases to trimming and J lost 4 bases, with 10 bases between them. Germline V gene sequence: CDR1 DFQATT, CDR2 SNEGSKA (reference sequence). The CDR3 reads CSAWVGGNTIYF. The DNA of the CDR3 is TGCAGTGCGTGGGTGGGCGGAAACACCATATATTTT.

The chain uses TRBV30 and TRBJ2-7; D perhaps matches TRBD1 (5 bases). The germline V gene encodes CDR1 GTSNPN and CDR2 SVGIG (reference sequence). V was clipped by 0 bases and J by 2 bases, with 20 bases between them. The CDR3 loop spans 17 amino acids. CDR3 amino acids: CAWSVRPPRQTPYEQYF. In DNA, the CDR3 is TGTGCCTGGAGTGTACGTCCACCGAGACAGACCCCCTACGAGCAGTACTTC.

This clonotype occurred many times. The chain uses TRBV11-2 and TRBJ2-1; 8 positions match TRBD2. Germline CDR1 SGHAT, CDR2 FQNNGV. Losses at the gene ends were 1 base for V and 0 bases for J; bases not matched to a gene: 11. This CDR3 spans 19 amino acids. CDR3: CASSLVVLAGFSSYNEQFF. The CDR3 DNA is TGTGCCAGCAGCTTAGTCGTTCTAGCGGGCTTTAGCTCCTACAATGAGCAGTTCTTC.

This clonotype was counted at least ten times. This chain joins TRBV6-2 or TRBV6-3 and TRBJ2-1; TRBD2 is a possible D gene (6 bases). CDR1 and CDR2 (germline): MNHEY, SVGEGT. With 0 bases removed from V and 8 bases from J, the gap between germline ends came to 11 bases. The CDR3 sequence is 14 residues long. This CDR3 reads CASSYSTSTHEQFF. The CDR3 DNA is TGTGCCAGCAGTTACTCGACTAGTACCCATGAGCAGTTCTTC.

The chain carries TRBV20-1 and TRBJ2-3; D uncertain. CDR1 is DFQATT and CDR2 is SNEGSKA in the germline V gene (reference sequence). CDR3 length: 16 residues. V lost 5 bases to trimming and J lost 1 base, with 19 bases between them. As DNA, the CDR3 is TGCAGTGCTCCCCCCGGACGGTCCGACCGCACAGATACGCAGTATTTT. It specifies CSAPPGRSDRTDTQYF.

The chain couples TRBV7-3 to TRBJ2-1, with D uncertain. Germline assignment: CDR1 SGHTA and CDR2 FQGTGA. V dropped 2 bases and J dropped 8 bases, with 19 bases sitting between them. This CDR3 is built from 16 residues. The CDR3 coding sequence is TGTGCCAGCAGCTTAGGGTCGGCTGGATTTGCCCATGAGCAGTTCTTC. Translating gives CASSLGSAGFAHEQFF.

This clonotype showed up just a few times. The chain combines TRBV10-3 with TRBJ2-2; D gene ambiguous. V lost 6 bases to trimming and J lost 1 base, with 3 bases between them. CDR1 ENHRY and CDR2 SYGVKD come from the germline V gene. This CDR3 region has 12 residues. CDR3 in amino acids: CAISVNTGELFF. CDR3 coding DNA: TGTGCCATCAGCGTGAACACCGGGGAGCTGTTTTTT.

The chain links TRBV2 to TRBJ2-3; no clear D gene. V shed 6 bases and J shed 1 base, with 14 bases lying between them. This CDR3 contains 15 residues. Looked up from germline, CDR1 is SNHLY and CDR2 is FYNNEI. The CDR3, as DNA: TGTGCCAGCAGGGCCGGACGCTCGGGCACAGATACGCAGTATTTT. Protein: CASRAGRSGTDTQYF.